The 2 T cell receptor beta chains in this list originate from one sample, sequenced in a study of CD8 T cells in Susac syndrome. With random hexamers, reverse transcription was performed on about 0.45 to 1 ug of RNA. Via MiXCR, TCRdb re-called the immunoSEQ multiplex PCR reads, giving one row per CDR3 protein. The sample holds more than 200,000 distinct CDR3 sequences, 94% seen once. Sequences were obtained from CD4+ T cells from PBMCs. The source is a human donor with Susac syndrome.

This chain connects TRBV30 to TRBJ2-5, with D maybe TRBD2 (6 bases). V was pared by 2 bases and J by 5 bases, with 18 bases between. Germline assignment: CDR1 GTSNPN and CDR2 SVGIG (reference sequence). The CDR3 has 15 residues. The CDR3 here is CAWSFGADRGETQYF. For the CDR3, the DNA is TGTGCCTGGAGTTTCGGGGCGGACCGGGGGGAGACCCAGTACTTC.

The gene calls are TRBV30 and TRBJ1-4, with D hard to call. Looked up from germline, CDR1 is GTSNPN and CDR2 is SVGIG (reference sequence). The CDR3 is made up of 12 amino acids. Trimming took 1 base from V and 8 from J, leaving 8 bases between them. DNA of the CDR3: TGTGCCTGGAGTGGCTCACAGGAAAAACTGTTTTTT. It is translated as CAWSGSQEKLFF.